This entry features one T cell receptor beta chain sequence. Original processing methods: Reference gene primer amplification gave nucleated cell count estimates. Some clones are missing from TCRdb's copy, which holds only in-frame ones; the method was immunoSEQ multiplex PCR. V, J and clone size reflect that table, while D and trimming were determined from the DNA. The table has more than 40,000 clones, 85% to 90% seen once. The V end lost 0 bases, the J end lost 0 bases, and 12 bases lay between the germline ends. Germline V gives CDR1 MNHNS, CDR2 SASEGT. This CDR3 region has 17 residues. This entry belongs to a study of blood T cell repertoires in COVID-19.

The origin of this receptor is a man aged 50-59 years with active COVID-19. The chain has TRBV6-1 and TRBJ1-5; tentatively, D is TRBD1 (5 bases). Specimen: peripheral blood. The CDR3 nucleotides are TGTGCCAGCAGTGAAGCGGTCAGGGTGTATAGCAATCAGCCCCAGCATTTT. Translated: CASSEAVRVYSNQPQHF.